This paragraph covers one T cell receptor beta chain sequence. The data belong to a study of blood T cell repertoires in COVID-19. About the research overall: Researchers got acute and convalescent COVID-19 samples from the United States, Italy and Spain. The cDNA or gDNA used as material had been derived from T cells, B-cell-depleted T cells, or PBMCs.

V was pared by 0 bases and J by 1 base, with 11 bases between. This CDR3 contains 16 residues. Germline assignment: CDR1 LGHNA and CDR2 YNFKEQ. In the authors' workflow: The assay estimated nucleated cells by amplifying reference gene primers. The assay was immunoSEQ multiplex PCR, and TCRdb's table has in-frame clones only and misses some. V, J and clone size were drawn from that table, and D and trimming were deduced from the DNA. The table includes roughly 260,000 clones, roughly 80% detected once. The receptor was isolated from a woman aged 70-85 years with acute or convalescent COVID-19. The sequenced sample was peripheral blood. This rearrangement joins TRBV4-2 to TRBJ2-3; tentatively, D is TRBD2 (5 bases). CDR3 nucleotides: TGTGCCAGCAGCCAAGATATCCCAGCGGGCACAGATACGCAGTATTTT. Protein sequence: CASSQDIPAGTDTQYF.